This T cell receptor beta chain stems from a study of CD4+ T cells in melanoma. Remarks on this clone: Its matching antigen is unknown.

Findings of the study overall: CD8+ T cell, macrophage and B cell function reportedly correlated with neoantigen-specific CD4+ T cells.

Trimming took 6 bases from V and 8 from J; bases not matched to a gene: 9. The CDR3 runs 15 residues. CDR1 SGHTA and CDR2 FQGNSA come from the germline V gene. Clones were read by immunoSEQ multiplex PCR, and TCRdb kept only the in-frame ones, dropping some. In the table there are about 140,000 clones, about nine tenths of which are singletons. V usage is TRBV7-2 and J usage is TRBJ1-4; 10 positions agree with TRBD1. This receptor was obtained from a human donor with melanoma. The chain's CDR3 is CASRETGTGAEKLFF. CDR3 sequence (DNA): TGTGCCAGCAGAGAAACCGGGACAGGGGCCGAAAAACTGTTTTTT.